Below, 17 T cell receptor beta chains from the same sample are listed, as sequenced in a study of CD8+ T cells in alopecia areata. TCR sequencing used cDNA made by reverse transcription of extracted RNA. Repertoires were generated with immunoSEQ multiplex PCR, while TCRdb's copy carries only in-frame clones and drops some. The data contain about 130,000 clones, 50% to 60% of them singletons. The source material was CD4+ T cells sorted from blood, sampled at week 0. The receptors were sampled from a human donor with alopecia areata.

The rearrangement joins TRBV10-3 to TRBJ1-1, with unresolved D. Trimming took off 4 bases at V and 1 base at J, with 4 bases between the two ends. Germline CDR1 and CDR2: ENHRY and SYGVKD. The CDR3 extends over 12 amino acids. Here the CDR3 reads CAISGRNTEAFF. The CDR3 coding sequence is TGTGCCATCAGTGGGCGGAACACTGAAGCTTTCTTT.

The chain has TRBV7-9 and TRBJ2-7, with D possibly TRBD2 on 6 matching bases. Germline CDR1 reads SEHNR; CDR2 reads FQNEAQ (reference sequence). The germline V and J ends were trimmed by 3 bases and 4 bases, with 16 bases remaining between them. This CDR3 has 15 residues. CDR3 loop: CASSFPSNGGYEQYF. The CDR3 DNA reads TGTGCCAGCAGCTTCCCGAGTAACGGGGGTTACGAGCAGTACTTC.

This chain links TRBV5-5 with TRBJ2-5; tentatively, D is TRBD2 (6 bases). CDR1 is SGHKS and CDR2 is YYEKEE in the germline V gene (reference sequence). Trimming stripped 0 bases from V and 7 bases from J, with 13 bases between. The CDR3 covers 14 residues. The CDR3, as DNA: TGTGCCAGCAGCTTGGAACTCCTGGGGGGGACCCAGTACTTC. Protein: CASSLELLGGTQYF.

This clone was found a few times. This chain links TRBV7-9 with TRBJ1-5; D gene uncertain. Between the trimmed V and J ends, which lost 0 bases and 5 bases, there was a span of 5 bases. The germline CDR1 and CDR2 sequences are SEHNR and FQNEAQ (reference sequence). The CDR3 has 13 amino acids. CDR3 coding DNA: TGTGCCAGCAGCTTAGCTGAAGATCAGCCCCAGCATTTT. Its translation: CASSLAEDQPQHF. The full variable domain, completed using reference TRBV7-9 and TRBJ1-5, is DTGVSQNPRHKITKRGQNVTFRCDPISEHNRLYWYRQTLGQGPEFLTYFQNEAQLEKSRLLSDRFSAERPKGSFSTLEIQRTEQGDSAMYLCASSLAEDQPQHFGDGTRLSIL.

The table lists this clone with a few counts. The chain carries TRBV28 and TRBJ2-7; unclear D gene. V was cut by 6 bases and J by 3 bases, with 18 bases left in between. CDR1 and CDR2 (germline): MDHEN, SYDVKM. The CDR3 is 15 amino acids. This chain's CDR3 is CASRTNYGGVYEQYF. CDR3 in DNA: TGTGCCAGCAGAACCAACTATGGTGGGGTCTACGAGCAGTACTTC.

This rearrangement joins TRBV7-2 to TRBJ2-2, with 7 bases identical to TRBD2. Trimming took 5 bases from V and 13 from J; bases not matched to a gene: 7. From germline, CDR1 is SGHTA and CDR2 FQGNSA. CDR3 length equals 12 residues. The DNA for the CDR3 is TGTGCCAGCAGCGCCCCGGGGGGAAGGCTGTTTTTT. Its translation: CASSAPGGRLFF.

The chain has TRBV19 and TRBJ2-3, with a weak D call TRBD1 (6 bases). Trimming shortened V by 4 bases and J by 0 bases, and 11 bases separated the two germline ends. In germline, CDR1 is LNHDA, CDR2 SQIVND (reference sequence). This CDR3 comprises 15 residues. CDR3: CASSNHRASTDTQYF. The CDR3 DNA is TGTGCCAGTAGTAATCACAGGGCTAGCACAGATACGCAGTATTTT.

In its sample, this clone was seen once. The chain combines TRBV7-2 with TRBJ1-5; D possibly corresponds to TRBD1 (6 bases). Germline V lookup: CDR1 SGHTA, CDR2 FQGNSA. Trimming pared 5 bases from V and 0 bases from J, leaving 8 bases between. CDR3 length: 14 amino acids. CDR3 coding DNA: TGTGCCAGCAGCCCAGGGGATAGCAATCAGCCCCAGCATTTT. It translates to CASSPGDSNQPQHF.

The chain recombines TRBV18 with TRBJ2-3; D perhaps matches TRBD1 (5 bases). The germline V and J ends were trimmed by 3 bases and 3 bases, with 16 bases remaining between them. This CDR3 region has 16 residues. Germline V gene sequence: CDR1 KGHSH, CDR2 LQKENI. The DNA of the CDR3 is TGTGCCAGCTCACCGATTCCCAGGGCGACTACAGATACGCAGTATTTT. Its translation: CASSPIPRATTDTQYF.

This rearrangement joins TRBV7-2 to TRBJ1-5, with D perhaps matching TRBD1 (6 bases). The CDR3 consists of 14 residues. The V end lost 6 bases, the J end lost 4 bases, and 13 bases lay between the germline ends. Germline assignment: CDR1 SGHTA and CDR2 FQGNSA. CDR3 in amino acids: CASSHSGVNQPQHF. CDR3 nucleotide sequence: TGTGCCAGCAGTCATTCAGGGGTGAATCAGCCCCAGCATTTT.

This clone was seen once. The chain uses TRBV30 and TRBJ2-3; unclear D gene. The CDR3 extends over 13 amino acids. The V end was cut by 1 base, the J end by 2 bases, with 7 bases between. Germline V gene lookup returns CDR1 GTSNPN and CDR2 SVGIG (reference sequence). The CDR3 region has the DNA TGTGCCTGGAGTGGTTCTTTCACAGATACGCAGTATTTT. Translated: CAWSGSFTDTQYF.

This clone was counted a few times. This chain uses TRBV4-1 with TRBJ1-1; D is perhaps TRBD1 (6 bases). Per germline, CDR1 MGHRA and CDR2 YSYEKL. V was trimmed by 4 bases and J by 3 bases, leaving 12 bases between them. The CDR3 totals 14 residues. CDR3 loop: CASSRVTGYTEAFF. CDR3 DNA: TGCGCCAGCAGCCGGGTGACAGGTTACACTGAAGCTTTCTTT.

V gene TRBV9 combines with J gene TRBJ2-3; the D is unclear. The V end lost 3 bases, the J end lost 12 bases, and 17 bases lay between the germline ends. This CDR3 spans 13 amino acids. The germline gives CDR1 SGDLS, CDR2 YYNGEE. CDR3 loop: CASSAQFDSLQYF. In nucleotides, the CDR3 is TGTGCCAGCAGCGCCCAATTTGATTCCCTTCAGTATTTT.

This rearrangement joins TRBV11-2 to TRBJ2-7; perhaps TRBD2 as D (6 bases). Germline-derived CDR1 and CDR2 are SGHAT and FQNNGV. V was clipped by 1 base and J by 3 bases, with 10 bases between them. CDR3 length: 14 residues. CDR3 sequence reads: CASSLVPAGYEQYF. The CDR3 region has the DNA TGTGCCAGCAGCTTAGTTCCAGCGGGCTACGAGCAGTACTTC.

V gene TRBV2 combines with J gene TRBJ2-7; possibly TRBD2 for D (7 bases). V was cut by 4 bases and J by 6 bases, with 16 bases left in between. The length of the CDR3 is 14 residues. Germline V gene data show CDR1 as SNHLY and CDR2 as FYNNEI. The CDR3 DNA is TGTGCCAGCAGTGTTTCGGGGGGCAAGGGCGAGCAGTACTTC. It yields the protein CASSVSGGKGEQYF.

This chain joins TRBV2 and TRBJ1-1, with D possibly TRBD1 on 6 matching bases. This CDR3 is 12 amino acids long. CDR1 is SNHLY and CDR2 is FYNNEI in the germline V gene. Trimming left V 9 bases short and J 4 bases short, with 12 bases between. CDR3: CASIQGGTEAFF. CDR3 in DNA: TGTGCCAGTATACAGGGTGGCACTGAAGCTTTCTTT.

The J gene is TRBJ2-5, the V gene TRBV18, with 10 bases identical to TRBD1. With V trimmed by 1 base and J by 3 bases, 5 bases remained unmatched. Germline values: CDR1 KGHSH, CDR2 LQKENI. CDR3 length: 16 residues. Written as DNA, the CDR3 is TGTGCCAGCTCACCACGAACCGGGACAGGGGAAGAGACCCAGTACTTC. Translating gives CASSPRTGTGEETQYF.